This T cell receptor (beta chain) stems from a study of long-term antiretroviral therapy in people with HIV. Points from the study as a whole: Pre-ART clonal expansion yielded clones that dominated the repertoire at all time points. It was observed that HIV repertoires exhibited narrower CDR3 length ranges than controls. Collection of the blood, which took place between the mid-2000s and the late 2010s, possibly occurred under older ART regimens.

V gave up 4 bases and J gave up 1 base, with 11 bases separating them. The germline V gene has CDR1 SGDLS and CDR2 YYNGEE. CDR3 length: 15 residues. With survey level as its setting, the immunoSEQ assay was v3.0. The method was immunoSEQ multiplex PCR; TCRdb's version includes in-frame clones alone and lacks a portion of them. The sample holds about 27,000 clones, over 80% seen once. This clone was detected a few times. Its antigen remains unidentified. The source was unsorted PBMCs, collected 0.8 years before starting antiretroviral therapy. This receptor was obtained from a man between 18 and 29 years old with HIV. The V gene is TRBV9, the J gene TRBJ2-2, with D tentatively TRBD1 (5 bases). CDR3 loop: CASSSTTENTGELFF. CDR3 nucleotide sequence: TGTGCCAGCAGCTCCACGACAGAGAACACCGGGGAGCTGTTTTTT.